This T cell receptor beta chain was identified in a study of OX40 agonist ivuxolimab in advanced cancers. As for the study in general: A mean age of about 59 years, range roughly 20 to 90, was recorded, and approximately 85% were male. In three patients, partial responses were observed, one with hepatocellular carcinoma and two with cutaneous melanoma.

Generated by immunoSEQ multiplex PCR, the TCRdb table keeps only in-frame clones and is missing some. The table lists 50,000 to 65,000 clones, around 90% of them singletons. At baseline, cycle 4 day 1, and cycle 7 day 1, blood was sampled. Germline-derived CDR1 and CDR2 are LNHDA and SQIVND (reference sequence). The CDR3 runs to 14 residues. Between the trimmed V and J ends, which lost 9 bases and 3 bases, there was a span of 15 bases. The sequence was collected from an adult with an advanced solid tumor such as melanoma, head and neck, liver or kidney cancer. The sample consisted of CD4+ or CD8+ T cells sorted from blood, taken in a trial of the OX40 agonist ivuxolimab. V usage is TRBV19 and J usage is TRBJ1-5; no reliable D call. CDR3 residues: CASCTLQINQPQHF. The CDR3 DNA follows: TGTGCCAGCTGCACCCTGCAGATCAATCAGCCCCAGCATTTT.